Sequencing of this TCR beta chain was carried out in a study of T cell clonality in common variable immunodeficiency. J gave up 0 bases and V 0 bases, and 3 bases lay outside the gene matches. The CDR3 loop spans 16 amino acids. Germline values: CDR1 DFQATT, CDR2 SNEGSKA (reference sequence). Repertoires were generated with immunoSEQ multiplex PCR, while TCRdb's copy carries only in-frame clones and drops some. The profile covers about 37,000 clones, none occurring a single time. This clone was seen repeatedly, ten times or more. The observed sequence ends 3 residues before the CDR3 terminus, with the missing tail filled in from the germline J gene. Each donor provided roughly 4.5 to 8.5 ml of heparinized whole blood.

V gene TRBV20-1 combines with J gene TRBJ2-2; 8 nucleotides match TRBD2. This clonotype was sampled from a person between 18 and 70 years old in good health. The sequenced sample was peripheral blood mononuclear cells. The CDR3 DNA, read in part, is TGCAGTGCTAGAGACGTACTAGCGGCGAACACCGGGGAG. Its translation is CSARDVLAANTGE. The whole CDR3 reads CSARDVLAANTGELFF.